Detailed here is one TCR beta chain. Its target is not known. Germline CDR1 MRHNA, CDR2 SNTAGT. The CDR3 covers 12 residues. Trimming pared 8 bases from V and 2 bases from J, leaving 10 bases between. This record comes from a study of T cell responses to AZD1222 COVID-19 vaccine. Study outcomes and limitations: Most donors were white British and more were female, and clonal diversity was possibly underestimated. Across the whole spike, CD4 TCRs peaked at regions 160-218 and 743-854. There were repertoire samples only from the period after the peak T cell response.

Clones were sequenced by immunoSEQ multiplex PCR, and TCRdb holds only the in-frame ones, with some missing. Here the sample spans roughly 150,000 clones, approximately 90% being singletons. The clonotype originates from an adult in good health. V and J are TRBV6-4 and TRBJ2-7; D is possibly TRBD2 (5 bases). The sample in question was peripheral blood, obtained on day 0 of AZD1222 vaccination. The CDR3 region is CASGGRTYEQYF. The CDR3 DNA reads as TGTGCCAGCGGAGGACGGACCTACGAGCAGTACTTC.